These T cell receptor beta chains were read from a single sample in a study of technical replicates of blood from a handful of donors. The table came from immunoSEQ multiplex PCR; TCRdb's copy has only in-frame clones and leaves some out. In the table there are about 49,000 clones, 92% of which are singletons. The source material was PBMCs. These receptors came from a human donor in good health. Some clones in this sample may be carry-over from other donors' samples. Both conserved end residues are part of each CDR3. Fields, in order: D gene, V gene, J gene, clone size, CDR3 DNA, CDR3 protein. A D gene is named only where the DNA matches it firmly. A row's size may be missing; if present it is once, few, many or a size class.

.	TRBV27	TRBJ1-2	.	TGTGCCAGCAAACGGACAAGTCAACTAGCTGGCTACACCTTC	CASKRTSQLAGYTF
.	TRBV19	TRBJ2-7	.	TGTGCCAGTTGGGGGAGGACGTGGCACGGCGAGCAGTACTTC	CASWGRTWHGEQYF
.	TRBV5-1	TRBJ1-1	.	TGCGCCAGCAGCTTGGTCGCGGTGAACACTGAAGCTTTCTTT	CASSLVAVNTEAFF
.	TRBV7-2	TRBJ1-5	.	TGTGCCAGCAGCTTATCTACAGATCAGCCCCAGCATTTT	CASSLSTDQPQHF
.	TRBV7-9	TRBJ2-1	.	TGTGCAGCGTCCGGGGGTACCACCTACAATGAGCAGTTCTTC	CAASGGTTYNEQFF
.	TRBV12-5	TRBJ2-3	.	TGTGCTAGTGGTTTGGTAACTGGCGGCAGGGCTACGCAGTATTTT	CASGLVTGGRATQYF
TRBD1	TRBV2	TRBJ1-1	few	TGTGCCAGCAATCGGGACAGGAACACTGAAGCTTTCTTT	CASNRDRNTEAFF
TRBD2	TRBV4-1	TRBJ2-3	.	TGCGCCAGCAGCCAATTTAGCGGGAGATCGTTGGATACGCAGTATTTT	CASSQFSGRSLDTQYF
.	TRBV18	TRBJ1-1	once	TGTGCCAGCTCACCACGGGGGGTGGGCACTGAAGCTTTCTTT	CASSPRGVGTEAFF
.	TRBV7-9	TRBJ2-1	.	TGTGCCAGCAGCTTAGCGGGCAGCCCCTACAATGAGCAGTTCTTC	CASSLAGSPYNEQFF
.	TRBV6-5	TRBJ2-5	.	TGTGCCAGCAGTGACGGGGGGACCCAGTACTTC	CASSDGGTQYF
.	TRBV20-1	TRBJ2-7	.	TGCAGTGCTCTAGGGGCAGAGCAGTACTTC	CSALGAEQYF
TRBD2	TRBV7-8	TRBJ2-3	.	TGTGCCAGCAGCCCCCAGCGGGGGTACACAGATACGCAGTATTTT	CASSPQRGYTDTQYF
.	TRBV20-1	TRBJ2-7	.	TGCAGTGCTCCGTCCCGGTACGAGCAGTACTTC	CSAPSRYEQYF
.	TRBV2	TRBJ1-1	.	TGTGCCAGCAGCGGGGGTTACACTGAAGCTTTCTTT	CASSGGYTEAFF
.	TRBV5-1	TRBJ2-7	.	TGCGCCAGCAGCTTGGGCCAGGTAAGCGGCGAGCAGTACTTC	CASSLGQVSGEQYF
TRBD1	TRBV14	TRBJ1-2	.	TGTGCCAGCAGCCAAGGACAGGGTATGGGCTATGGCTACACCTTC	CASSQGQGMGYGYTF
TRBD1	TRBV4-1	TRBJ1-6	.	TGCGCCAGCAGCCAAGTGACAGGGGGATCACCCCTCCACTTT	CASSQVTGGSPLHF
.	TRBV7-9	TRBJ2-2	.	TGTGCCAGCAGCTTAGGTCCTATTCGCGGGGAGCTGTTTTTT	CASSLGPIRGELFF
.	TRBV5-5	TRBJ1-2	.	TGTGCCAGCAGCCAGGAGGGGAACATCGGGGGCTACACCTTC	CASSQEGNIGGYTF
TRBD1	TRBV2	TRBJ2-7	.	TGTGCCATGATTGGACAGGGCGGCGACGAGCAGTACTTC	CAMIGQGGDEQYF
TRBD2	TRBV29-1	TRBJ2-3	.	TGCAGCGTTCCCACTAGCGGGAGGGCTAGCACAGATACGCAGTATTTT	CSVPTSGRASTDTQYF
TRBD2	TRBV7-2	TRBJ2-1	.	TGTGCCAGCAGCTTCGGCGGGGGAGGGTACAATGAGCAGTTCTTC	CASSFGGGGYNEQFF
.	TRBV18	TRBJ1-1	.	TGTGCCAGCTCACTTCTATCCGACACTGAAGCTTTCTTT	CASSLLSDTEAFF
.	TRBV9	TRBJ2-7	.	TGTGCCAGCAGCGTAGGGGCTAGCAGCTCACTCTACGAGCAGTACTTC	CASSVGASSSLYEQYF
TRBD2	TRBV4-2	TRBJ2-1	.	TGTGCCAGCAGCCAAGAAGGAGCGGGAGGGCTCCATGAGCAGTTCTTC	CASSQEGAGGLHEQFF
.	TRBV13	TRBJ2-5	.	TGTGCCAGCAGCTACCCGGGACAACAAGAGACCCAGTACTTC	CASSYPGQQETQYF
.	TRBV30	TRBJ1-2	.	TGTGCCTGGACCGCAGGTCACTATGGCTACACCTTC	CAWTAGHYGYTF
TRBD1	TRBV6-5	TRBJ1-6	.	TGTGCCAGCAGTTACAGGACAGGGGGCAATAATTCACCCCTCCACTTT	CASSYRTGGNNSPLHF
TRBD1	TRBV7-2	TRBJ2-5	.	TGTGCCAGCAGCTTGGGGACAGGGGGGATTGGGACCCAGTACTTC	CASSLGTGGIGTQYF
TRBD2	TRBV30	TRBJ2-7	.	TGTGCCTACAGCGGGATCAACGAGCAGTACTTC	CAYSGINEQYF
.	TRBV14	TRBJ2-7	.	TGTGCCAGCAGCCAAGACGGCAGGGGACGTTCCTACGAGCAGTACTTC	CASSQDGRGRSYEQYF
TRBD2	TRBV5-1	TRBJ2-7	few	TGCGCCAGCAGCCCGACCTCCCCTAGCGGGAGGGCCCACGAGCAGTACTTC	CASSPTSPSGRAHEQYF
.	TRBV2	TRBJ2-7	.	TGTGCCAGCAAGATGGGGCCGGGCAGCGAGCAGTACTTC	CASKMGPGSEQYF
.	TRBV5-1	TRBJ2-3	.	TGCGCCAGCAGCGCGGGACCGAGCACAGATACGCAGTATTTT	CASSAGPSTDTQYF
TRBD2	TRBV7-2	TRBJ2-2	.	TGTGCCAGCAGCTCTACTAGCGCCGGGGAGCTGTTTTTT	CASSSTSAGELFF
TRBD2	TRBV6-6	TRBJ2-5	.	TGTGCCAGCAGTTACTCGATAAGCGGGAGAGAGACCCAGTACTTC	CASSYSISGRETQYF
TRBD1	TRBV2	TRBJ1-2	.	TGTGCCGGGAGGACAGGGGGTAGGGGTGGCTACACCTTC	CAGRTGGRGGYTF
TRBD2	TRBV9	TRBJ2-5	.	TGTGCCAGCAGCGTGGGACTAGCGGAGGTGGAGACCCAGTACTTC	CASSVGLAEVETQYF
.	TRBV11-2	TRBJ1-2	.	TGTGCCAGCAGCTTAGTCCCGGACAGCAACTATGGCTACACCTTC	CASSLVPDSNYGYTF
TRBD2	TRBV7-2	TRBJ2-7	.	TGTGCCAGCAGCCAGCGGGACTACGAGCAGTACTTC	CASSQRDYEQYF
TRBD1	TRBV7-9	TRBJ1-2	.	TGTGCCAAGCTACAGGGGGCTTTGGTCTATGGCTACACCTTC	CAKLQGALVYGYTF
TRBD1	TRBV13	TRBJ1-2	.	TGTGCCAGCAGCTTAGAAGGGACAGGGGGGGACGGCTACACCTTC	CASSLEGTGGDGYTF
TRBD1	TRBV6-1	TRBJ1-2	.	TGTGCCAGCAGTGAAGGACAGGGGGGTGGCTACACCTTC	CASSEGQGGGYTF
.	TRBV7-2	TRBJ1-3	.	TGTGCCAGCAGCATACCGACCGGGACATCCCGAAACACCATATATTTT	CASSIPTGTSRNTIYF